A single sample is the source of the 21 T cell receptor beta chains below, sequenced in a study of human T cells and chemical hapten exposure. Time point here: patch test 2, 6 weeks after DPC sensitization. The treatment is: therapeutic diphenylcyclopropenone sensitization with weekly scalp DPC. In TCRdb, the RACE reads were re-called with MiXCR into one record per CDR3 protein. The data show tens of thousands of distinct CDR3 sequences, 10% seen once. The specimen comprised whole blood, sampled in connection with sensitization to the hapten diphenylcyclopropenone (DPC). The receptors were gathered from a woman in her thirties with alopecia areata. Some clones in this sample may be carry-over from other donors' samples.

This clonotype turned up a few times. The chain links TRBV28 to TRBJ1-5, with 9 bases that match TRBD1. The germline CDR1 and CDR2 sequences are MDHEN and SYDVKM. With V trimmed by 1 base and J by 0 bases, 7 bases remained unmatched. This CDR3 spans 18 amino acids. CDR3 protein: CASSLSPGTGYSNQPQHF. CDR3 DNA sequence: TGTGCCAGCAGTTTATCCCCTGGGACAGGGTATAGCAATCAGCCCCAGCATTTT.

There are a few counts of this clonotype. The V and J genes are TRBV4-1 and TRBJ2-7; D might be TRBD2 (6 bases). This CDR3 comprises 14 residues. The germline CDR1 and CDR2 sequences are MGHRA and YSYEKL. Trimming stripped 1 base from V and 3 bases from J, with 10 bases between. This chain's CDR3 is CASSQVAGSYEQYF. The DNA for the CDR3 is TGCGCCAGCAGCCAAGTGGCGGGAAGCTACGAGCAGTACTTC.

The V and J genes are TRBV27 and TRBJ1-6; D remains unclear. CDR3 length: 13 residues. Between the trimmed V and J ends, which lost 8 bases and 7 bases, there was a span of 12 bases. Germline CDR1 MNHEY, CDR2 SMNVEV (reference sequence). The CDR3, as DNA: TGTGCCAGCCGAGGGATGGTGAATTCACCCCTCCACTTT. Amino acid sequence: CASRGMVNSPLHF.

This clonotype was observed at least ten times. V usage is TRBV28 and J usage is TRBJ1-1; 11 bases match TRBD1. CDR3 length equals 15 residues. V trimming: 5 bases; J trimming: 7 bases; junction bases outside the gene matches: 9. The V gene's germline CDR1 is MDHEN and CDR2 SYDVKM. DNA for the CDR3: TGTGCCAGCAGTCCGTCGGACAGGGGGCATTATGAAGCTTTCTTT. Its translation: CASSPSDRGHYEAFF.

This clonotype was observed many times. CDR3 sequence: CASSFGGGGGGYTF. In DNA, the CDR3 is TGTGCCAGCAGTTTTGGAGGAGGGGGCGGTGGCTACACCTTC. This rearrangement joins TRBV27 to TRBJ1-2; 7 bases match TRBD1. The CDR3 covers 14 residues. Losses at the gene ends were 3 bases for V and 7 bases for J; bases not matched to a gene: 8. Germline V CDR1 and CDR2: MNHEY, SMNVEV (reference sequence).

This clonotype came up many times. The genes are TRBV6-1 and TRBJ1-2; D is ambiguous. Trimming stripped 0 bases from V and 8 bases from J, with 4 bases between. The CDR3 length is 11 residues. Germline-derived CDR1 and CDR2 are MNHNS and SASEGT. The CDR3 DNA is TGTGCCAGCAGTGAAGCTGGAGGCTACACCTTC. It yields the protein CASSEAGGYTF.

This clonotype was seen only a few times. At one boundary the junction diverges from the germline segment, which might be a read error. The chain combines TRBV30 with TRBJ2-3; a possible D gene is TRBD2 (6 bases). Germline V CDR1 and CDR2: GTSNPN, SVGIG (reference sequence). The CDR3 totals 15 residues. CDR3 sequence reads: CAWRVPYTSTDMQYF. The CDR3, as DNA: TGTGCCTGGAGAGTTCCCTACACTAGCACAGATATGCAGTATTTT.

A few counts support this clonotype. The rearrangement joins TRBV6-5 to TRBJ2-1, with 7 nucleotides matching TRBD2. V dropped 2 bases and J dropped 0; count of bases not matched to a gene: 4. The CDR3 runs to 16 residues. The germline V gene encodes CDR1 MNHEY and CDR2 SVGAGI. The DNA for the CDR3 is TGTGCCAGCAGTTACCGTAGCGGGTCCTCCTACAATGAGCAGTTCTTC. Translating it yields CASSYRSGSSYNEQFF.

The chain links TRBV11-2 to TRBJ1-1; no clear D gene. Germline assignment: CDR1 SGHAT and CDR2 FQNNGV. The CDR3 length is 15 residues. Trimming stripped 1 base from V and 0 bases from J, with 9 bases between. The CDR3 loop is CASSLVRGMNTEAFF. CDR3 DNA: TGTGCCAGCAGCTTAGTGAGAGGCATGAACACTGAAGCTTTCTTT.

This clonotype was recorded at least ten times. The chain carries TRBV6-5 and TRBJ2-7; 11 bases map to TRBD1. CDR1 is MNHEY and CDR2 is SVGAGI in the germline V gene. The CDR3 extends over 14 amino acids. V shed 2 bases, J shed 6 bases, and the junction held 3 bases outside the gene matches. CDR3 nucleotides: TGTGCCAGCAGTTACGGGACAGGGGGACGCGAGCAGTACTTC. It is translated as CASSYGTGGREQYF.

The rearrangement links TRBV7-2 to TRBJ1-1; D not resolved. Looked up from germline, CDR1 is SGHTA and CDR2 is FQGNSA. The CDR3 covers 13 residues. V dropped 7 bases and J dropped 3 bases, with 12 bases sitting between them. The CDR3 reads CASNSWTYTEAFF. The CDR3 bases are TGTGCCAGCAACTCCTGGACCTACACTGAAGCTTTCTTT. The variable domain in full, with the rest retrieved from reference TRBV7-2 and TRBJ1-1, is GAGVSQSPSNKVTEKGKDVELRCDPISGHTALYWYRQSLGQGLEFLIYFQGNSAPDKSGLPSDRFSAERTGGSVSTLTIQRTQQEDSAVYLCASNSWTYTEAFFGQGTRLTVV.

The chain has TRBV29-1 and TRBJ2-5; D gene ambiguous. CDR1 is SQVTM and CDR2 is ANQGSEA in the germline V gene. The ends were cut back, 7 bases at V and 2 bases at J, with 11 bases in the middle. The CDR3 is 12 residues long. CDR3 sequence: CSAKAGQETQYF. CDR3 bases: TGCAGCGCCAAGGCCGGGCAAGAGACCCAGTACTTC.

This sequence joins TRBV5-1 and TRBJ1-1; TRBD1 is a possible D gene (5 bases). The CDR3 consists of 13 residues. Germline V lookup: CDR1 SGHRS, CDR2 YFSETQ. The V gene lost 4 bases and the J gene lost 5 bases, with 12 bases spanning the gap. The chain's CDR3 is CASSRGLGTEAFF. The CDR3 bases are TGCGCCAGCAGCAGGGGACTAGGGACTGAAGCTTTCTTT. Based on the CDR3 plus reference TRBV5-1 and TRBJ1-1, the full variable domain is KAGVTQTPRYLIKTRGQQVTLSCSPISGHRSVSWYQQTPGQGLQFLFEYFSETQRNKGNFPGRFSGRQFSNSRSEMNVSTLELGDSALYLCASSRGLGTEAFFGQGTRLTVV.

The chain combines TRBV28 with TRBJ1-2, with a tentative D call TRBD1 (6 bases). From germline, CDR1 is MDHEN and CDR2 SYDVKM. V dropped 1 base and J dropped 8 bases, with 11 bases sitting between them. CDR3 size: 13 residues. DNA of the CDR3: TGTGCCAGCAGTTTATTACAGGGCTACGGCTACACCTTC. Amino acid sequence: CASSLLQGYGYTF.

V gene TRBV6-2 or TRBV6-3 combines with J gene TRBJ2-3, with D tentatively TRBD2 (5 bases). V was shortened by 6 bases and J by 1 base, with 14 bases between the two germline ends. The CDR3 loop spans 15 amino acids. CDR1 and CDR2 from the germline V gene are MNHEY and SVGEGT. The CDR3 region is CASSSGGPRTDTQYF. The CDR3 bases are TGTGCCAGCAGCTCTGGAGGCCCCCGCACAGATACGCAGTATTTT.

This clonotype was picked up many times. This chain joins TRBV29-1 and TRBJ1-1; TRBD1 might be the D (5 bases). There are 13 residues in the CDR3. The V end was cut by 1 base, the J end by 3 bases, with 9 bases between. The V gene's germline CDR1 is SQVTM and CDR2 ANQGSEA. Here the CDR3 reads CSVEAQGDTEAFF. In DNA form, the CDR3 reads TGCAGCGTTGAAGCACAAGGGGACACTGAAGCTTTCTTT.

This clonotype has a count of ten or more. This chain uses TRBV28 with TRBJ2-3; the match to TRBD1 covers 8 bases. Germline loops: CDR1 MDHEN, CDR2 SYDVKM. There are 16 residues in the CDR3. V dropped 6 bases and J dropped 2; count of bases not matched to a gene: 10. The CDR3 DNA sequence: TGTGCCAGCAGCACCTCCTGGGACAGGCCCACAGATACGCAGTATTTT. Residues: CASSTSWDRPTDTQYF.

The chain joins TRBV28 to TRBJ2-7; TRBD1 aligns across 9 bases. CDR1 and CDR2 from the germline V gene are MDHEN and SYDVKM. V gave up 1 base and J gave up 5 bases; unmatched junction bases: 6. The CDR3 totals 15 residues. In DNA form, the CDR3 reads TGTGCCAGCAGTTTATCGGCGACAGGGGGTAACGAGCAGTACTTC. It specifies CASSLSATGGNEQYF.

This clonotype was recorded many times. The CDR3 DNA follows: TGTGCCAGCAGTTTTGATTCCCCGACAGAAGCTTTCTTT. Its protein is CASSFDSPTEAFF. The chain recombines TRBV12-3 or TRBV12-4 with TRBJ1-1; D is undetermined. The CDR3 is 13 residues long. With 3 bases removed from V and 8 bases from J, the gap between germline ends came to 13 bases.

This clonotype was observed many times. This chain connects TRBV6-2 or TRBV6-3 to TRBJ2-7, with D tentatively TRBD1 (5 bases). V lost 4 bases and J 4 bases, leaving 14 bases between the germline ends. CDR1 MNHEY and CDR2 SVGEGT come from the germline V gene. There are 14 residues in the CDR3. The CDR3 loop is CASSSKATVYEQYF. DNA of the CDR3: TGTGCCAGCAGTTCGAAGGCGACAGTTTACGAGCAGTACTTC.

This clonotype was detected many times. The V gene is TRBV5-4, the J gene TRBJ1-2, with D tentatively TRBD1 (5 bases). V was cut by 0 bases and J by 8 bases, with 14 bases left in between. The CDR3 is made up of 14 amino acids. CDR1 is SGHNT, CDR2 YYREEE, per germline (reference sequence). The CDR3 bases are TGTGCCAGCAGCTTGGAGGGGAATTATTACGGCTACACCTTC. It codes for CASSLEGNYYGYTF.